The 30 T cell receptor beta chains listed next were all sequenced from one sample in a study of T cells in localized non-small cell lung cancer. The protocol was immunoSEQ multiplex PCR, while the TCRdb copy is restricted to in-frame clones and leaves out a portion. Here the sample spans 35,000 to 40,000 clones, approximately 88% being singletons. The input for sequencing was peripheral blood, taken before any cancer treatment. Receptor source: a woman aged 40-69 years with stage I lung adenocarcinoma.

This chain uses TRBV28 with TRBJ1-2; D gene ambiguous. This CDR3 region has 12 residues. Trimming cost V 4 bases and J 7 bases, with 10 bases left between them. From germline, CDR1 is MDHEN and CDR2 SYDVKM. CDR3 protein: CASSSQFSGYTF. The CDR3 DNA reads as TGTGCCAGCAGTTCCCAGTTCTCTGGCTACACCTTC.

The chain has TRBV7-2 and TRBJ2-1; a possible D gene is TRBD2 (6 bases). CDR1 and CDR2 from the germline V gene are SGHTA and FQGNSA. The V and J ends lost 5 bases and 7 bases respectively, with 15 bases between them. This CDR3 comprises 14 residues. CDR3 bases: TGTGCCAGCAGCCCGGACTACCTTGGGAATGAGCAGTTCTTC. Translating it yields CASSPDYLGNEQFF.

The V gene is TRBV10-3, the J gene TRBJ1-1, with 9 bases that match TRBD1. Germline V CDR1 and CDR2: ENHRY, SYGVKD. The V segment lost 5 bases and the J segment 5 bases; nucleotides outside the gene matches: 12. The CDR3 contains 16 residues. The CDR3 sequence is CAISSVATGGITEAFF. The CDR3 nucleotides are TGTGCCATCAGTTCCGTGGCAACAGGGGGCATAACTGAAGCTTTCTTT.

The genes are TRBV28 and TRBJ1-1, with D perhaps TRBD1 (5 bases). Trimming left V 6 bases short and J 5 bases short, with 13 bases between. The V gene's germline CDR1 is MDHEN and CDR2 SYDVKM. The CDR3 length is 13 residues. This chain's CDR3 is CASSLGGGTEAFF. In nucleotides, the CDR3 is TGTGCCAGCAGCCTCGGGGGAGGTACTGAAGCTTTCTTT.

The chain has TRBV7-9 and TRBJ1-2; D not certain. This CDR3 has 17 amino acids. V was cut by 1 base and J by 0 bases, with 15 bases left in between. CDR1 and CDR2 (germline): SEHNR, FQNEAQ (reference sequence). The CDR3 spells CASSLGSPVQTNYGYTF. The CDR3, as DNA: TGTGCCAGCAGCTTAGGATCCCCCGTTCAAACTAACTATGGCTACACCTTC.

The chain links TRBV4-2 to TRBJ2-2, with 7 bases aligning to TRBD2. This CDR3 is 20 amino acids long. Per the germline V gene, CDR1 is LGHNA and CDR2 is YNFKEQ. After removal of 1 base from V and 3 bases from J, the junction contained 17 bases not matched to a gene. The CDR3 nucleotides are TGTGCCAGCAGCCAAGGAACCCTTAGCGCGCGCCGGGGGGACACCGGGGAGCTGTTTTTT. It yields the protein CASSQGTLSARRGDTGELFF.

The gene calls are TRBV5-1 and TRBJ1-4, with D perhaps TRBD1 (5 bases). CDR1 and CDR2 (germline): SGHRS, YFSETQ. With 3 bases removed from V and 0 bases from J, the gap between germline ends came to 9 bases. The CDR3 covers 15 residues. The CDR3 sequence: CASSSQGATNEKLFF. In nucleotides, the CDR3 is TGCGCCAGCAGCTCCCAGGGTGCAACTAATGAAAAACTGTTTTTT.

This rearrangement joins TRBV2 to TRBJ1-5; a weak D match, TRBD1 (5 bases). The CDR3 length is 14 residues. Germline V gene data show CDR1 as SNHLY and CDR2 as FYNNEI. Deletions cut 4 bases from V and 2 bases from J, with 9 bases between. For the CDR3, the DNA is TGTGCCAGCAGTGGCGGGGACGGCAATCAGCCCCAGCATTTT. This encodes CASSGGDGNQPQHF.

The chain employs TRBV6-1 and TRBJ2-2; 7 positions agree with TRBD2. The CDR3 is 14 amino acids. Germline CDR1 reads MNHNS; CDR2 reads SASEGT. Germline trimming cut 6 bases from V and 0 bases from J; bases unmatched to any gene: 1. CDR3 in DNA: TGTGCCAGCAGGAGCGGGGCGAACACCGGGGAGCTGTTTTTT. As protein: CASRSGANTGELFF.

This sequence joins TRBV12-5 and TRBJ2-7; 7 nucleotides match TRBD1. The CDR3 runs 18 residues. With V trimmed by 2 bases and J by 1 base, 14 bases remained unmatched. The germline V gene has CDR1 LGHNT and CDR2 FRNRAP. The CDR3, as DNA: TGTGCTAGTGGTTTGCACCTTTACCCGACAGGGCTATCCTACGAGCAGTACTTC. It yields the protein CASGLHLYPTGLSYEQYF.

The chain combines TRBV18 with TRBJ1-2, with 7 positions matching TRBD1. The CDR3 consists of 14 residues. The V and J ends lost 5 bases and 2 bases, in that order; junction bases with no gene match: 5. CDR1 KGHSH and CDR2 LQKENI come from the germline V gene. The CDR3 loop is CASSARGINYGYTF. For the CDR3, the DNA is TGTGCCAGCTCAGCCAGGGGGATAAACTATGGCTACACCTTC.

The rearrangement links TRBV2 to TRBJ2-7; tentatively, D is TRBD1 (5 bases). The germline V gene has CDR1 SNHLY and CDR2 FYNNEI. CDR3 length: 12 amino acids. The ends were cut back, 8 bases at V and 4 bases at J, with 12 bases in the middle. In nucleotides, the CDR3 is TGTGCCAGCGGTATTACAGGTTACGAGCAGTACTTC. Encoded protein: CASGITGYEQYF. Using reference TRBV2 and TRBJ2-7 for the parts outside the CDR3, the full variable domain is EPEVTQTPSHQVTQMGQEVILRCVPISNHLYFYWYRQILGQKVEFLVSFYNNEISEKSEIFDDQFSVERPDGSNFTLKIRSTKLEDSAMYFCASGITGYEQYFGPGTRLTVT.

The chain links TRBV29-1 to TRBJ2-1; 9 bases align to TRBD2. J was trimmed by 9 bases and V by 3 bases; bases with no gene match: 6. This CDR3 has 13 amino acids. Germline assignment: CDR1 SQVTM and CDR2 ANQGSEA. CDR3 sequence (DNA): TGCAGCGTTGAGCTGGGACTAGCCACTGAGCAGTTCTTC. It codes for CSVELGLATEQFF.

This clone was counted once. The V and J genes are TRBV5-1 and TRBJ2-5; 8 bases align to TRBD2. This CDR3 contains 17 residues. The trim removed 0 bases at V and 5 bases at J, leaving 12 bases unmatched. Germline values: CDR1 SGHRS, CDR2 YFSETQ. In nucleotides, the CDR3 is TGCGCCAGCAGCTTGGGTCTCGGGACTAGTGCGCTGGAGACCCAGTACTTC. Encoded protein: CASSLGLGTSALETQYF. Filled out from reference TRBV5-1 and TRBJ2-5, the complete variable domain reads KAGVTQTPRYLIKTRGQQVTLSCSPISGHRSVSWYQQTPGQGLQFLFEYFSETQRNKGNFPGRFSGRQFSNSRSEMNVSTLELGDSALYLCASSLGLGTSALETQYFGPGTRLLVL.

The chain uses TRBV7-9 and TRBJ2-2, with 7 bases matching TRBD1. The CDR3 spans 18 residues. Germline CDR1 and CDR2: SEHNR and FQNEAQ (reference sequence). The ends lost 1 base at V and 6 bases at J; junction bases unmatched: 14. The CDR3 reads CASSLVRFADREPGELFF. The DNA for the CDR3 is TGTGCCAGCAGCTTAGTTCGTTTTGCCGACAGGGAGCCCGGGGAGCTGTTTTTT.

Of note for this clone: At one of its ends the junction is not consistent with the germline gene, which may arise from a read error. The V and J genes are TRBV7-7 and TRBJ2-5; a possible D gene is TRBD2 (7 bases). CDR3 length: 15 residues. Germline-derived CDR1 and CDR2 are SSHAT and FNYEAQ (reference sequence). CDR3 sequence: CASSPRGGFEETQYF. CDR3 nucleotides: TGTGCTAGCAGCCCGAGGGGGGGGTTCGAAGAGACCCAGTACTTC.

In this sample, this clone turned up a few times. This chain uses TRBV21-1 with TRBJ2-7; no DNA check was done on the table's D call, TRBD2. TRBV21-1 is marked as a pseudogene. The CDR3 is 11 amino acids. CDR3 coding DNA: TGTGCCAGCAGCCCGCGGGGGGAGCAGTACTTC. Translated: CASSPRGEQYF.

As DNA, the CDR3 is TGTGCCATCAGTAAGGACAGGGCCTACTATGGCTACACCTTC. Residues: CAISKDRAYYGYTF. This chain links TRBV10-3 with TRBJ1-2; 8 bases are shared with TRBD1. The CDR3 totals 14 residues. With 5 bases clipped from V and 3 bases from J, the junction kept 5 bases outside the gene matches. In germline, CDR1 is ENHRY, CDR2 SYGVKD.

The J gene is TRBJ2-5, the V gene TRBV19; no reliable D call. The CDR3 sequence is 13 residues long. V shed 6 bases and J shed 0 bases, with 8 bases lying between them. Germline loops: CDR1 LNHDA, CDR2 SQIVND (reference sequence). The CDR3 DNA reads TGTGCCAGTAGCTTAGATCACCAAGAGACCCAGTACTTC. This sequence encodes CASSLDHQETQYF.

The chain has TRBV18 and TRBJ2-5; no firm D call. This CDR3 spans 12 amino acids. V was trimmed by 2 bases and J by 0 bases, leaving 1 base between them. From germline, CDR1 is KGHSH and CDR2 LQKENI. CDR3 region: CASSPNQETQYF. In DNA form, the CDR3 reads TGTGCCAGCTCACCAAACCAAGAGACCCAGTACTTC.

The CDR3, as DNA: TGTGCCAGCAGTCACGGGCCGTACGAGACGGGTACGCAGTATTTT. This encodes CASSHGPYETGTQYF. This rearrangement joins TRBV7-2 to TRBJ2-3; D not certain. Germline V gives CDR1 SGHTA, CDR2 FQGNSA. The V end was cut by 6 bases, the J end by 8 bases, with 21 bases between. The CDR3 has 15 amino acids.

This clone was seen a single time. The rearrangement uses TRBV7-8 and TRBJ2-5; possibly TRBD1 for D (6 bases). Trimming left V 3 bases short and J 1 base short, with 9 bases between. The CDR3 is made up of 14 amino acids. CDR1 and CDR2 from the germline V gene are SGHVS and FQNEAQ. The CDR3 region is CASSLLGGQETQYF. The CDR3 nucleotides are TGTGCCAGCAGCTTGCTAGGGGGCCAAGAGACCCAGTACTTC.

The chain carries TRBV10-3 and TRBJ2-3, with 13 bases matching TRBD2. The V gene end was trimmed by 6 bases and the J gene end by 5 bases; junction bases not matched to a gene: 2. Germline values: CDR1 ENHRY, CDR2 SYGVKD. This CDR3 region has 14 residues. The CDR3 here is CAISGLAGVDTQYF. CDR3 in DNA: TGTGCCATCAGCGGACTAGCGGGAGTAGATACGCAGTATTTT.

This clone was counted only a few times. The chain employs TRBV7-3 and TRBJ2-2; D uncertain. Germline CDR1 SGHTA, CDR2 FQGTGA. Trimming removed 2 bases at V and 4 bases at J, with 8 bases between. The CDR3 is 14 amino acids. The CDR3 bases are TGTGCCAGCAGCTTATTTATGGGCACCGGGGAGCTGTTTTTT. This encodes CASSLFMGTGELFF. Based on the CDR3 plus reference TRBV7-3 and TRBJ2-2, the full variable domain is GAGVSQTPSNKVTEKGKYVELRCDPISGHTALYWYRQSLGQGPEFLIYFQGTGAADDSGLPNDRFFAVRPEGSVSTLKIQRTERGDSAVYLCASSLFMGTGELFFGEGSRLTVL.

The chain recombines TRBV6-1 with TRBJ2-5; TRBD1 matches at 7 bases. V lost 4 bases, J lost 5 bases, and 7 bases stayed unmatched. This CDR3 is 14 amino acids long. The V gene's germline CDR1 is MNHNS and CDR2 SASEGT. The CDR3 is CASSGPTGMETQYF. The CDR3 DNA follows: TGTGCCAGCAGTGGCCCGACAGGGATGGAGACCCAGTACTTC.

The chain is built from TRBV12-5 and TRBJ2-3; possibly TRBD1 for D (6 bases). The germline V and J ends were trimmed by 3 bases and 4 bases, with 11 bases remaining between them. The CDR3 loop spans 14 amino acids. Germline V lookup: CDR1 LGHNT, CDR2 FRNRAP. The CDR3 nucleotides are TGTGCTAGTGGTTTATCAGGGGTCGCAGATACGCAGTATTTT. Its translation is CASGLSGVADTQYF.

The chain employs TRBV16 and TRBJ1-1, with D possibly matching TRBD1 (6 bases). Trimming took 2 bases from V and 6 from J, leaving 10 bases between them. Germline CDR1 KGHSY, CDR2 FQNENV. This CDR3 has 13 residues. DNA of the CDR3: TGTGCCAGCAGCCAAGACAGGACAGCTGAAGCTTTCTTT. This sequence encodes CASSQDRTAEAFF.

The V and J genes are TRBV28 and TRBJ2-3; TRBD1 aligns across 7 bases. CDR1 MDHEN and CDR2 SYDVKM come from the germline V gene. J was trimmed by 8 bases and V by 5 bases; bases with no gene match: 4. This CDR3 comprises 12 residues. The CDR3 is CASSDYRGTQYF. CDR3 DNA: TGTGCCAGCAGTGATTACAGGGGTACGCAGTATTTT.

This chain joins TRBV5-1 and TRBJ2-7, with TRBD1 matching over 11 bases. With V trimmed by 0 bases and J by 6 bases, 5 bases remained unmatched. This CDR3 contains 15 residues. CDR1 SGHRS and CDR2 YFSETQ come from the germline V gene. The CDR3 sequence: CASSLGGQGASEQYF. CDR3 sequence (DNA): TGCGCCAGCAGCTTGGGTGGACAGGGGGCCTCCGAGCAGTACTTC.

The V and J genes are TRBV6-5 and TRBJ2-7; D is perhaps TRBD2 (6 bases). CDR1 is MNHEY and CDR2 is SVGAGI in the germline V gene. This CDR3 region has 16 residues. Trimming left V 3 bases short and J 4 bases short, with 19 bases between. The CDR3 DNA reads TGTGCCAGCAGTTATAGTTTTTTCGGGGGAAGGTACGAGCAGTACTTC. Translated: CASSYSFFGGRYEQYF.